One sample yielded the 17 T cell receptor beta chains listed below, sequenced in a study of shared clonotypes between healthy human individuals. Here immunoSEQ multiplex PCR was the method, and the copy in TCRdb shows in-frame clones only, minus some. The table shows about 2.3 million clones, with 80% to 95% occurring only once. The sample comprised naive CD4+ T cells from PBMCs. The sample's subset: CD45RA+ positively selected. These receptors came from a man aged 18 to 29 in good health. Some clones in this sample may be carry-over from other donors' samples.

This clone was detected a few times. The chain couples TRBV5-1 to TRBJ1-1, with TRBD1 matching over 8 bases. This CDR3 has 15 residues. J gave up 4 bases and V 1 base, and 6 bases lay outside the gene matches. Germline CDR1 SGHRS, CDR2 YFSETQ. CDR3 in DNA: TGCGCCAGCAGCTTGCAGGCAGGGGGCCTCACTGAAGCTTTCTTT. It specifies CASSLQAGGLTEAFF.

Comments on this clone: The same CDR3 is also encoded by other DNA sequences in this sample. CDR3 coding DNA: TGTGCCAGCAGACCAGACAGGGGAACTAATGAAAAACTGTTTTTT. It yields the protein CASRPDRGTNEKLFF. This sequence joins TRBV6-5 and TRBJ1-4, with 8 positions matching TRBD1. CDR1 is MNHEY, CDR2 SVGAGI, per germline. The CDR3 consists of 15 residues. Germline trimming cut 6 bases from V and 1 base from J; bases unmatched to any gene: 4.

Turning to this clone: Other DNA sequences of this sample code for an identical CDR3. The DNA of the CDR3 is TGTGCCAGCTCACCGACCCGGACCTACAATGAGCAGTTCTTC. It specifies CASSPTRTYNEQFF. The chain uses TRBV18 and TRBJ2-1; D ambiguous. CDR1 KGHSH and CDR2 LQKENI come from the germline V gene. The CDR3 is made up of 14 amino acids. With 3 bases removed from V and 2 bases from J, the gap between germline ends came to 8 bases.

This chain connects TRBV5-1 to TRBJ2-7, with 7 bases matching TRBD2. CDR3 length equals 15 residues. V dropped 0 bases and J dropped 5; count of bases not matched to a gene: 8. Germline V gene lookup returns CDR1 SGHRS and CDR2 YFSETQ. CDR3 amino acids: CASSLVAGAPDEQYF. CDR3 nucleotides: TGCGCCAGCAGCTTGGTGGCGGGAGCCCCCGACGAGCAGTACTTC.

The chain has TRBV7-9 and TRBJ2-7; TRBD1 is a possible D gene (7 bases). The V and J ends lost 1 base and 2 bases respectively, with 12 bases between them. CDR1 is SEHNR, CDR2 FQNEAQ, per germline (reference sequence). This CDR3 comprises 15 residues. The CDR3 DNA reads TGTGCCAGCAGCTTAGTGGCGGGACAGACCTACGAGCAGTACTTC. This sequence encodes CASSLVAGQTYEQYF.

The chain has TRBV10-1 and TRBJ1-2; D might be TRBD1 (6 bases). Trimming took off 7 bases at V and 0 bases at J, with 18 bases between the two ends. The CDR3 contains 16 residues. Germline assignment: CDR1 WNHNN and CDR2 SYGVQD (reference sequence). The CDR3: CASTTDRPTANYGYTF. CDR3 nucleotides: TGCGCCAGCACAACAGACAGGCCCACCGCTAACTATGGCTACACCTTC.

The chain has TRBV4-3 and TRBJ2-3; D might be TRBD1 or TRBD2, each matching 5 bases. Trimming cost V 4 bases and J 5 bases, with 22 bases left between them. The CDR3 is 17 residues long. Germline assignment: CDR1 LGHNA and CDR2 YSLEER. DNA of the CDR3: TGCGCCAGCAGCCGACCACCCCGGGGCCCTCCCCAAGATACGCAGTATTTT. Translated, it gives CASSRPPRGPPQDTQYF.

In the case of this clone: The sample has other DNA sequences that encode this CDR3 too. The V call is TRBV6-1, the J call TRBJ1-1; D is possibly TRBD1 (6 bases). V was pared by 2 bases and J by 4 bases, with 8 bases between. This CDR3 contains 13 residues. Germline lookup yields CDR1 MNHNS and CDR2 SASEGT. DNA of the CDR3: TGTGCCAGCAGTGAACTCAGGGGCACTGAAGCTTTCTTT. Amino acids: CASSELRGTEAFF.

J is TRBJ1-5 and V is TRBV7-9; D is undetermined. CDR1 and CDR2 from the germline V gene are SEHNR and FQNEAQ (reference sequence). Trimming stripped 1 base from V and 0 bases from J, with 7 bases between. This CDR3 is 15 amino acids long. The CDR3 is CASSLGLDSNQPQHF. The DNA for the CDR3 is TGTGCCAGCAGCTTAGGTTTAGATAGCAATCAGCCCCAGCATTTT. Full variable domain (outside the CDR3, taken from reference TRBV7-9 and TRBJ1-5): DTGVSQNPRHKITKRGQNVTFRCDPISEHNRLYWYRQTLGQGPEFLTYFQNEAQLEKSRLLSDRFSAERPKGSFSTLEIQRTEQGDSAMYLCASSLGLDSNQPQHFGDGTRLSIL.

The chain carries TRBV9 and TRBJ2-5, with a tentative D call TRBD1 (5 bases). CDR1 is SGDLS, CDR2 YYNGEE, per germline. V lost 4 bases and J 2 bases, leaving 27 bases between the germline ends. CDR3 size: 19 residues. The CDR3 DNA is TGTGCCAGCAGCCCGAGAGGTAGCAGGGCTAGTACCATTCAAGAGACCCAGTACTTC. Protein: CASSPRGSRASTIQETQYF. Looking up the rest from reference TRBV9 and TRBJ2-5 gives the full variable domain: DSGVTQTPKHLITATGQRVTLRCSPRSGDLSVYWYQQSLDQGLQFLIQYYNGEERAKGNILERFSAQQFPDLHSELNLSSLELGDSALYFCASSPRGSRASTIQETQYFGPGTRLLVL.

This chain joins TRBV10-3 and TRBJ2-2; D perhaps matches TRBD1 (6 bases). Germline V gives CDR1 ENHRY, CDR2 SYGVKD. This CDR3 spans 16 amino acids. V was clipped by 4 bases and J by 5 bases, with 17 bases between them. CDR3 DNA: TGTGCCATCAGTGGGTCCACAGGGTTAGAAACCGGGGAGCTGTTTTTT. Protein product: CAISGSTGLETGELFF.

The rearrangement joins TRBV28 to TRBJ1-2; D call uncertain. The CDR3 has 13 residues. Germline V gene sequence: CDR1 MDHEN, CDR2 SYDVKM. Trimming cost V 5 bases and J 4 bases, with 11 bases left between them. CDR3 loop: CASSPQDGYGYTF. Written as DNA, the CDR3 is TGTGCCAGCAGTCCCCAGGACGGCTATGGCTACACCTTC.

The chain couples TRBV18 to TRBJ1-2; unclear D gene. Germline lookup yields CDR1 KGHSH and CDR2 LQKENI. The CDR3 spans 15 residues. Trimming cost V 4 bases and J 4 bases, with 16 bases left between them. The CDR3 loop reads CASSLDPDGIYGYTF. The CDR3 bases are TGTGCCAGCTCACTGGACCCGGATGGGATCTATGGCTACACCTTC. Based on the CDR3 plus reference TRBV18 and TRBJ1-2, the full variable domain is NAGVMQNPRHLVRRRGQEARLRCSPMKGHSHVYWYRQLPEEGLKFMVYLQKENIIDESGMPKERFSAEFPKEGPSILRIQQVVRGDSAAYFCASSLDPDGIYGYTFGSGTRLTVV.

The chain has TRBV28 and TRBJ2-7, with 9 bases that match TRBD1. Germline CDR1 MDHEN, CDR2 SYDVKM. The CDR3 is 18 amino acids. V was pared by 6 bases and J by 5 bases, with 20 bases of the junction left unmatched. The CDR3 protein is CASRPDRGTVGLPHEQYF. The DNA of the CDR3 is TGTGCCAGCAGACCGGACAGGGGCACCGTAGGACTTCCCCACGAGCAGTACTTC.

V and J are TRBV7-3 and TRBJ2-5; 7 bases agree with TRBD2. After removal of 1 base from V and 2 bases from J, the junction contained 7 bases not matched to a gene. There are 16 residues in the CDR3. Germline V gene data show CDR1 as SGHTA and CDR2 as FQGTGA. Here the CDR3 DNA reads TGTGCCAGCAGCTTAAAAGGAGCGGGGTTTCAAGAGACCCAGTACTTC. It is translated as CASSLKGAGFQETQYF.

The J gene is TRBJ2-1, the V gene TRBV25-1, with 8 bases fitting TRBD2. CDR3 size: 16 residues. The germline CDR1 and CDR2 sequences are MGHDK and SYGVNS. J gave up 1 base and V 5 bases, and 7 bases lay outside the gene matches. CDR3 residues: CASSPISGASYNEQFF. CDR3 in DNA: TGTGCCAGCAGTCCCATTAGCGGGGCTTCCTACAATGAGCAGTTCTTC.

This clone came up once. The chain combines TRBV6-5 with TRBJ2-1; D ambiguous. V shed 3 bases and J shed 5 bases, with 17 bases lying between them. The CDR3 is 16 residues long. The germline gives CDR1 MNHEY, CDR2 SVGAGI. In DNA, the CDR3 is TGTGCCAGCAGTTATCGTTCTAGACCCACCCACAATGAGCAGTTCTTC. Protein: CASSYRSRPTHNEQFF.